This entry describes one TCR beta chain. The sample is drawn from a study of cytomegalovirus exposure and HLA in healthy donors. In the PCR, 60 Vbeta and 13 Jbeta primers were used. Generated by immunoSEQ multiplex PCR, the TCRdb table keeps only in-frame clones and is missing some. The sample lists some 98,000 clones; roughly four fifths were seen once. Germline CDR1 and CDR2: SNHLY and FYNNEI. Trimming took 6 bases from V and 5 from J; bases not matched to a gene: 4. There are 15 residues in the CDR3. The chain recombines TRBV2 with TRBJ2-1; 13 bases fit TRBD2. The sequencing input was PBMCs. The sequence derives from a human donor in good health. The CDR3, as DNA: TGTGCCAGCAGGAAGGGACTAGCGGGAAACAATGAGCAGTTCTTC. Amino acids: CASRKGLAGNNEQFF.